These 25 T cell receptor beta chains came from one sample sequenced in a study of cytomegalovirus exposure and HLA in healthy donors. The study ran its PCR with 60 Vbeta and 13 Jbeta primers. Sequencing was performed with immunoSEQ multiplex PCR; in TCRdb, only in-frame clones are kept and a portion is missing. The table shows 150,000 to 250,000 clones, with 79% occurring only once. Sequencing used PBMCs. The receptors come from a girl aged 5-17 years in good health and CMV-seropositive.

V is TRBV30 and J is TRBJ2-2; D is perhaps TRBD1 (6 bases). CDR1 is GTSNPN, CDR2 SVGIG, per germline (reference sequence). Trimming removed 0 bases at V and 0 bases at J, with 17 bases between. This CDR3 is built from 18 residues. CDR3: CAWSVVWDRTANTGELFF. DNA of the CDR3: TGTGCCTGGAGTGTAGTTTGGGACCGGACAGCGAACACCGGGGAGCTGTTTTTT.

The gene calls are TRBV7-9 and TRBJ2-2; possible D gene TRBD1, 6 bases. This CDR3 comprises 16 residues. V was clipped by 4 bases and J by 1 base, with 13 bases between them. Looked up from germline, CDR1 is SEHNR and CDR2 is FQNEAQ (reference sequence). Here the CDR3 DNA reads TGTGCCAGCAGCTCTGCGACAGGTTTGAACACCGGGGAGCTGTTTTTT. It encodes CASSSATGLNTGELFF.

This clone was seen more than once but under ten times. The chain joins TRBV10-3 to TRBJ1-3, with D maybe TRBD1 (6 bases). CDR1 is ENHRY and CDR2 is SYGVKD in the germline V gene. V was clipped by 9 bases and J by 1 base, with 7 bases between them. This CDR3 spans 12 amino acids. The CDR3 DNA sequence: TGTGCCATACAGGGTTCTGGAAACACCATATATTTT. Its protein is CAIQGSGNTIYF.

The gene calls are TRBV15 and TRBJ2-7; D unresolved. Germline V CDR1 and CDR2: LNHNV, YYDKDF (reference sequence). This CDR3 is built from 13 residues. Trimming cost V 8 bases and J 2 bases, with 13 bases left between them. The CDR3 nucleotides are TGTGCCACCGGGCAGACATTAGCCTACGAGCAGTACTTC. As protein: CATGQTLAYEQYF. Variable domain in full (rest from reference TRBV15 and TRBJ2-7): DAMVIQNPRYQVTQFGKPVTLSCSQTLNHNVMYWYQQKSSQAPKLLFHYYDKDFNNEADTPDNFQSRRPNTSFCFLDIRSPGLGDTAMYLCATGQTLAYEQYFGPGTRLTVT.

A single count supports this clone. The rearrangement links TRBV11-2 to TRBJ2-7; 9 bases agree with TRBD1. The CDR3 consists of 18 residues. Losses at the gene ends were 0 bases for V and 1 base for J; bases not matched to a gene: 10. The germline V gene encodes CDR1 SGHAT and CDR2 FQNNGV. The CDR3 sequence: CASSLEGQGQTRSYEQYF. The CDR3 nucleotides read TGTGCCAGCAGCTTAGAGGGACAGGGACAAACCCGATCCTACGAGCAGTACTTC.

The rearrangement joins TRBV7-9 to TRBJ2-7; TRBD1 matches at 7 bases. J lost 6 bases, V lost 2 bases, and 4 bases had no gene match. Germline values: CDR1 SEHNR, CDR2 FQNEAQ (reference sequence). The CDR3 is made up of 13 amino acids. This CDR3 reads CASSLRQGAEQYF. CDR3 bases: TGTGCCAGCAGCTTAAGACAGGGTGCCGAGCAGTACTTC. Supplemented by reference TRBV7-9 and TRBJ2-7, the full variable domain reads DTGVSQNPRHKITKRGQNVTFRCDPISEHNRLYWYRQTLGQGPEFLTYFQNEAQLEKSRLLSDRFSAERPKGSFSTLEIQRTEQGDSAMYLCASSLRQGAEQYFGPGTRLTVT.

This chain joins TRBV7-9 and TRBJ2-1; 8 bases align to TRBD1. Germline CDR1 SEHNR, CDR2 FQNEAQ (reference sequence). J lost 5 bases, V lost 5 bases, and 11 bases had no gene match. The CDR3 loop spans 16 amino acids. The chain's CDR3 is CASSARQGSKNNEQFF. The DNA of the CDR3 is TGTGCCAGCAGCGCGCGACAGGGGAGTAAGAACAATGAGCAGTTCTTC.

The chain uses TRBV7-6 and TRBJ2-7; 8 nucleotides agree with TRBD2. The CDR3 covers 15 residues. V was pared by 1 base and J by 5 bases, with 7 bases of the junction left unmatched. Per germline, CDR1 SGHVS and CDR2 FNYEAQ. The CDR3 is CASSLGGGGYDEQYF. CDR3 nucleotides: TGTGCCAGCAGCTTAGGGGGCGGGGGGTATGACGAGCAGTACTTC. The full variable domain, in which reference TRBV7-6 and TRBJ2-7 provide the parts outside the CDR3, is GAGVSQSPRYKVTKRGQDVALRCDPISGHVSLYWYRQALGQGPEFLTYFNYEAQQDKSGLPNDRFSAERPEGSISTLTIQRTEQRDSAMYRCASSLGGGGYDEQYFGPGTRLTVT.

This clone was counted a single time. The chain uses TRBV2 and TRBJ2-3, with TRBD2 identical over 7 bases. Germline V CDR1 and CDR2: SNHLY, FYNNEI. There are 16 residues in the CDR3. Trimming at V came to 0 bases and at J to 5 bases, leaving 8 bases not matched to a gene. The CDR3 DNA follows: TGTGCCAGCAGTGAAGCGGGGCTGCGGGGGTTAGATACGCAGTATTTT. Translation gives CASSEAGLRGLDTQYF.

In its sample, this clone was seen a few times. The gene calls are TRBV11-3 and TRBJ2-1; 11 bases align to TRBD1. The trim removed 8 bases at V and 7 bases at J, leaving 7 bases unmatched. This CDR3 spans 14 amino acids. The germline CDR1 and CDR2 sequences are SGHNT and YENEEA. This CDR3 is CASEGQGAFNEQFF. The DNA for the CDR3 is TGTGCCAGCGAAGGACAGGGGGCGTTTAATGAGCAGTTCTTC.

A remark on this clone: One end of the junction does not line up with germline, which may come from a read error. The chain has TRBV27 and TRBJ2-7; maybe TRBD1 (5 bases). The CDR3 has 13 residues. The germline V gene has CDR1 MNHEY and CDR2 SMNVEV (reference sequence). This CDR3 is CASSLRPGHEQCF. The CDR3 nucleotides are TGTGCCAGCAGTTTAAGGCCAGGGCACGAGCAGTGCTTC.

The rearrangement uses TRBV9 and TRBJ2-7; 9 bases fit TRBD1. With V trimmed by 0 bases and J by 0 bases, 4 bases remained unmatched. CDR1 is SGDLS and CDR2 is YYNGEE in the germline V gene. This CDR3 has 16 residues. CDR3 residues: CASSVGQGVSSYEQYF. As DNA, the CDR3 is TGTGCCAGCAGCGTAGGACAGGGGGTTAGCTCCTACGAGCAGTACTTC.

This chain joins TRBV10-2 and TRBJ2-5; 10 bases align to TRBD2. V dropped 3 bases and J dropped 2; count of bases not matched to a gene: 9. The CDR3 is made up of 17 amino acids. Germline CDR1 and CDR2: WSHSY and SAAADI. Here the CDR3 reads CASSDIQGTSEQETQYF. The CDR3 region has the DNA TGCGCCAGCAGTGATATCCAGGGGACTAGCGAACAAGAGACCCAGTACTTC.

The V and J genes are TRBV5-4 and TRBJ2-3, with a possible D match to TRBD2 (5 bases). This CDR3 has 14 amino acids. The V end lost 4 bases, the J end lost 2 bases, and 11 bases lay between the germline ends. From germline, CDR1 is SGHNT and CDR2 YYREEE (reference sequence). The CDR3 loop reads CASSNGLSTDTQYF. The CDR3 region has the DNA TGTGCCAGCAGCAACGGACTTTCCACAGATACGCAGTATTTT.

About this clone: A read error may be the cause here, since a much bigger clone is one base away. The V and J genes are TRBV2 and TRBJ2-7, with a possible D match to TRBD1 (6 bases). The CDR3 totals 13 residues. Germline loops: CDR1 SNHLY, CDR2 FYNNEI. V lost 6 bases, J lost 1 base, and 10 bases lay in between. Here the CDR3 DNA reads TGTGCCAGCAGCTTGGACAGTTCCTACGAGCAGTACTTC. Its translation is CASSLDSSYEQYF.

V usage is TRBV11-2 and J usage is TRBJ1-3; 8 positions match TRBD1. This CDR3 is 17 amino acids long. The germline CDR1 and CDR2 sequences are SGHAT and FQNNGV. Trimming at V came to 1 base and at J to 0 bases, leaving 5 bases not matched to a gene. Written as DNA, the CDR3 is TGTGCCAGCAGCTTAGCCGGACAGGGCCTCTCTGGAAACACCATATATTTT. The encoded protein is CASSLAGQGLSGNTIYF. The full variable domain, with the rest looked up from reference TRBV11-2 and TRBJ1-3, is EAGVAQSPRYKIIEKRQSVAFWCNPISGHATLYWYQQILGQGPKLLIQFQNNGVVDDSQLPKDRFSAERLKGVDSTLKIQPAKLEDSAVYLCASSLAGQGLSGNTIYFGEGSWLTVV.

This clone has a single count. The chain employs TRBV6-5 and TRBJ2-7; TRBD2 is a possible D gene (5 bases). The CDR3 runs 14 residues. V gave up 5 bases and J gave up 1 base, with 12 bases separating them. CDR1 and CDR2 from the germline V gene are MNHEY and SVGAGI. The CDR3 coding sequence is TGTGCCAGCAGTCACGACTACCAATCCTACGAGCAGTACTTC. This translates into CASSHDYQSYEQYF.

The V gene is TRBV27, the J gene TRBJ2-7; TRBD1 matches 7 bases. From germline, CDR1 is MNHEY and CDR2 SMNVEV (reference sequence). J lost 1 base, V lost 7 bases, and 7 bases had no gene match. There are 14 residues in the CDR3. CDR3 residues: CASNERQGSYEQYF. CDR3 DNA: TGTGCCAGCAACGAGCGACAGGGTTCCTACGAGCAGTACTTC.

The sample holds a few counts of this clone. This chain links TRBV6-1 with TRBJ2-5, with a possible D match to TRBD2 (6 bases). The CDR3 is made up of 16 amino acids. V was pared by 6 bases and J by 5 bases, with 22 bases between. Germline assignment: CDR1 MNHNS and CDR2 SASEGT. The CDR3 DNA sequence: TGTGCCAGCAGGGAAAAAGCAGGGAGCGGGTCGGAGACCCAGTACTTC. This sequence encodes CASREKAGSGSETQYF.

The chain recombines TRBV13 with TRBJ1-2; D call uncertain. V shed 3 bases and J shed 3 bases, with 5 bases lying between them. The length of the CDR3 is 12 residues. Germline CDR1 PRHDT, CDR2 FYEKMQ (reference sequence). The CDR3 is CASSFPDYGYTF. The DNA for the CDR3 is TGTGCCAGCAGCTTTCCGGACTATGGCTACACCTTC.

V gene TRBV6-1 combines with J gene TRBJ1-1; D gene uncertain. The germline CDR1 and CDR2 sequences are MNHNS and SASEGT. Trimming removed 6 bases from V and 3 bases from J, with 11 bases in between. CDR3 length equals 13 residues. CDR3 region: CASRRSVDTEAFF. As DNA, the CDR3 is TGTGCCAGCAGGAGAAGCGTTGACACTGAAGCTTTCTTT.

This rearrangement joins TRBV5-5 to TRBJ1-1; D remains ambiguous. The CDR3 extends over 15 amino acids. V was pared by 4 bases and J by 7 bases, with 20 bases between. The germline V gene has CDR1 SGHKS and CDR2 YYEKEE (reference sequence). CDR3: CASSPYTYTDIEAFF. CDR3 in DNA: TGTGCCAGCAGCCCCTATACCTACACCGACATTGAAGCTTTCTTT.

This clone appeared once. The CDR3 is CASSATGGRETQYF. Written as DNA, the CDR3 is TGTGCCAGCAGCGCCACAGGGGGAAGGGAGACCCAGTACTTC. The chain carries TRBV9 and TRBJ2-5, with 8 bases that match TRBD1. Unmatched junction bases numbered 6, after V lost 3 bases and J lost 5 bases. This CDR3 region has 14 residues. The germline V gene has CDR1 SGDLS and CDR2 YYNGEE. Full variable domain (missing parts from reference TRBV9 and TRBJ2-5): DSGVTQTPKHLITATGQRVTLRCSPRSGDLSVYWYQQSLDQGLQFLIQYYNGEERAKGNILERFSAQQFPDLHSELNLSSLELGDSALYFCASSATGGRETQYFGPGTRLLVL.

The chain couples TRBV6-1 to TRBJ2-7; a weak D match, TRBD1 (5 bases). The germline V gene has CDR1 MNHNS and CDR2 SASEGT. The CDR3 is 14 amino acids. Trimming pared 8 bases from V and 7 bases from J, leaving 21 bases between. The CDR3 is CASQGGRWFGEQYF. The CDR3 bases are TGTGCCAGCCAGGGCGGCAGGTGGTTTGGAGAGCAGTACTTC.

The chain is built from TRBV2 and TRBJ1-6, with 8 positions matching TRBD1. Germline lookup yields CDR1 SNHLY and CDR2 FYNNEI. Trimming cost V 8 bases and J 9 bases; bases outside gene matches: 6. This CDR3 region has 13 residues. In nucleotides, the CDR3 is TGTGCCAGCGGGGGGGGACAGGCTTCACCCCTCCACTTT. It codes for CASGGGQASPLHF.